This T cell receptor (beta chain) stems from a study of cytomegalovirus exposure and HLA in healthy donors. CDR3 length equals 19 residues. The germline gives CDR1 LGHNA, CDR2 YSLEER. The V segment lost 4 bases and the J segment 7 bases; nucleotides outside the gene matches: 18. The PCR had 60 Vbeta and 13 Jbeta primers. Assay: immunoSEQ multiplex PCR; the TCRdb copy retains only in-frame clones and omits some. Among 100,000 to 120,000 clones listed, about three quarters were seen once. Material: PBMCs. This receptor was taken from a woman in her 30s in good health and CMV-seronegative. V and J are TRBV4-3 and TRBJ2-1, with TRBD2 matching over 11 bases. CDR3 sequence reads: CASSRLLAGGELDKNEQFF. CDR3 in DNA: TGCGCCAGCAGCCGCCTATTAGCGGGAGGGGAGTTGGATAAAAATGAGCAGTTCTTC.